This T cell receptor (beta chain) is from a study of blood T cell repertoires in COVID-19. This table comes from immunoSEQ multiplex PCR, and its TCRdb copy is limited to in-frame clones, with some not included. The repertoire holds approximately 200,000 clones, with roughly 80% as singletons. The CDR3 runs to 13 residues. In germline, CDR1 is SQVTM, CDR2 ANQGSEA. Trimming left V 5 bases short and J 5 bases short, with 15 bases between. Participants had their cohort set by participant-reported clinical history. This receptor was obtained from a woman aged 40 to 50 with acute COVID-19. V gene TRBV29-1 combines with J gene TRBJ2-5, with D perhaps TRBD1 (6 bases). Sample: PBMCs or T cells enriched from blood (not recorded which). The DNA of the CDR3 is TGCAGCGTTCTTACAGGGAAGGGCGAGACCCAGTACTTC. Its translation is CSVLTGKGETQYF.